This T cell receptor beta chain is drawn from a study of Ad26.COV2.S vaccination and SARS-CoV-2 variants. Study-wide points: Marked by substantial breadth, spike-specific CD8+ and CD4+ T cell responses were reportedly seen after vaccination.

The germline gives CDR1 MNHEY, CDR2 SVGAGI. The CDR3 has 15 amino acids. The germline V and J ends were trimmed by 4 bases and 4 bases, with 16 bases remaining between them. Noted treatment: roughly 19 received Ad26.COV2.S at low or high dose, single or two shots; several received placebo; per-sample allocation not given. Samples analyzed were those drawn on day 63 after the first vaccine or placebo injection. The data were produced by immunoSEQ multiplex PCR, yet TCRdb's version contains in-frame clones alone and is incomplete. The sample shows approximately 500,000 clones, approximately 90% of them seen only once. Concerning this clone itself: The antigen remains unidentified.

The rearrangement joins TRBV6-5 to TRBJ1-2; weak D call: TRBD1 (5 bases). This clonotype originated in a person aged 18 to 59 who received the Ad26.COV2.S COVID-19 vaccine or a placebo. Material: peripheral blood, obtained in a trial of Ad26.COV2.S vaccine versus placebo. CDR3 coding DNA: TGTGCCAGCAGTTCCGATGTGGGACTAATCTATGGCTACACCTTC. Translation: CASSSDVGLIYGYTF.